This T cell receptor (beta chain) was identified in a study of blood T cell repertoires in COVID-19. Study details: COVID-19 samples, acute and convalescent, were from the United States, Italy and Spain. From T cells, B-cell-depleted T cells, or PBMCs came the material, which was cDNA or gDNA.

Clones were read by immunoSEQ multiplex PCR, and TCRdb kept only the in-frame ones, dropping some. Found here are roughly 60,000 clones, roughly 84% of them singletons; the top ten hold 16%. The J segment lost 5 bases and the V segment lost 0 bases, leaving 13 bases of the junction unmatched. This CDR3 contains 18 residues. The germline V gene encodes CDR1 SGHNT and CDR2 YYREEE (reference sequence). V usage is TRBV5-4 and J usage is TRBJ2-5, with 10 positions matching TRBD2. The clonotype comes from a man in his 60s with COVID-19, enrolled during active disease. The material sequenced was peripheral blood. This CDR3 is CASSLAGPLAGARETQYF. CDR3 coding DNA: TGTGCCAGCAGCTTGGCCGGTCCGCTAGCGGGGGCCCGTGAGACCCAGTACTTC.